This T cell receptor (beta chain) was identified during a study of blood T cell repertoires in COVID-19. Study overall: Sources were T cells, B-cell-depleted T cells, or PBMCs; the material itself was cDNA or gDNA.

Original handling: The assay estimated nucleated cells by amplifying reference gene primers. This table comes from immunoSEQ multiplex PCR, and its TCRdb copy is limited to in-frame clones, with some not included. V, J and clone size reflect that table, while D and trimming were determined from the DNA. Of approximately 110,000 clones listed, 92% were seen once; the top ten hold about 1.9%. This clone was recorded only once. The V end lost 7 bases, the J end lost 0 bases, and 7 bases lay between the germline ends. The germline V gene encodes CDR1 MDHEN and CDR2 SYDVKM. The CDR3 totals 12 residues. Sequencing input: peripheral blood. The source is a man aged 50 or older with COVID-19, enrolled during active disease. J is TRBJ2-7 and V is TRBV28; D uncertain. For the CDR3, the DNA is TGTGCCAGCACTTCTCTCTCCTACGAGCAGTACTTC. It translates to CASTSLSYEQYF.